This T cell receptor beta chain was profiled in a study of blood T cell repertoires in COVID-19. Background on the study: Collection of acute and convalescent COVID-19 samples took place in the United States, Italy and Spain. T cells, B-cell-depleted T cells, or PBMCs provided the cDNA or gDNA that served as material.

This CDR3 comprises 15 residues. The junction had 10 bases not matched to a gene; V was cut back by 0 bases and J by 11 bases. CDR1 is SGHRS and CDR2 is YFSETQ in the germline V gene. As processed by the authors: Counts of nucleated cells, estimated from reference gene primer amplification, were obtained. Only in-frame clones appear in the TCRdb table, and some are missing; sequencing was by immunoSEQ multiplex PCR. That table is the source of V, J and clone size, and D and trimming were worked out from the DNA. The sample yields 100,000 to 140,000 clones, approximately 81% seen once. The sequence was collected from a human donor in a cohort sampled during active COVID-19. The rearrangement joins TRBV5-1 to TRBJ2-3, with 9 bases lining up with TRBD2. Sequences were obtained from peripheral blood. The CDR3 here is CASSLEFSGSTRQYF. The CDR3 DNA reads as TGCGCCAGCAGCTTGGAATTTAGCGGGAGCACCAGGCAGTATTTT. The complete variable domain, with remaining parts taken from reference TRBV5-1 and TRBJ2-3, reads KAGVTQTPRYLIKTRGQQVTLSCSPISGHRSVSWYQQTPGQGLQFLFEYFSETQRNKGNFPGRFSGRQFSNSRSEMNVSTLELGDSALYLCASSLEFSGSTRQYFGPGTRLTVL.